These 23 T cell receptor beta chains share one sample of origin, sequenced in a study of blood T cells in healthy people across ages (dated by TCRdb to between 2014 and 2016). Receptor libraries were prepared by 5' RACE. Sequenced on an Illumina HiSeq 2500. A second PCR of roughly 7 to 11 cycles was performed with a sample-barcoded 5' primer and a J-beta primer mix. TCRdb ran its own pipeline on the public reads, namely fastp trimming at Q25 and MiXCR clone calling, and kept in-frame beta chains. Entries are consolidated by CDR3 protein sequence, retaining the most common genes and DNA. In this sample the table shows about 1.1 million distinct CDR3 sequences, more than 30% of which occur a single time. Of the sample, approximately 14% falls within the top ten clones. What was sequenced was blood. The receptors derive from a young man in good health.

This clonotype was counted between two and nine times. The chain carries TRBV7-2 and TRBJ2-7; TRBD1 agrees at 10 bases. After removal of 6 bases from V and 0 bases from J, the junction contained 2 bases not matched to a gene. Germline CDR1 and CDR2: SGHTA and FQGNSA. The CDR3 has 14 amino acids. The CDR3 reads CASSRDRGSYEQYF. CDR3 nucleotides: TGTGCCAGCAGTAGGGACAGGGGCTCCTACGAGCAGTACTTC.

V usage is TRBV6-5 and J usage is TRBJ2-7; 8 bases fit TRBD1. Germline values: CDR1 MNHEY, CDR2 SVGAGI. The CDR3 runs to 15 residues. V lost 0 bases, J lost 7 bases, and 8 bases stayed unmatched. CDR3 residues: CASSYSVSGGNEQYF. The CDR3 DNA is TGTGCCAGCAGTTACTCGGTTTCAGGGGGCAATGAGCAGTACTTC.

This rearrangement joins TRBV12-5 to TRBJ2-1, with D maybe TRBD1 (6 bases). The length of the CDR3 is 13 residues. The V end was cut by 10 bases, the J end by 7 bases, with 17 bases between. Germline V lookup: CDR1 LGHNT, CDR2 FRNRAP. CDR3 nucleotides: TGTGCTACTTCACCAGGGGCTTCGAATGAGCAGTTCTTC. This codes for CATSPGASNEQFF.

The V call is TRBV9, the J call TRBJ2-2; tentative D call: TRBD1 (5 bases). The CDR3 totals 16 residues. Deletions cut 2 bases from V and 2 bases from J, with 13 bases between. Germline V lookup: CDR1 SGDLS, CDR2 YYNGEE. The chain's CDR3 is CASSVTVSGNTGELFF. CDR3 sequence (DNA): TGTGCCAGCAGCGTGACAGTTTCTGGTAACACCGGGGAGCTGTTTTTT.

This clonotype has only a few counts. The V gene is TRBV12-5, the J gene TRBJ1-1, with D uncertain. V lost 8 bases, J lost 0 bases, and 10 bases lay in between. Germline V lookup: CDR1 LGHNT, CDR2 FRNRAP. The CDR3 has 13 residues. The CDR3 nucleotides read TGTGCTAGTATTACTGATTTGAACACTGAAGCTTTCTTT. Protein product: CASITDLNTEAFF. Variable domain in full (rest from reference TRBV12-5 and TRBJ1-1): DARVTQTPRHKVTEMGQEVTMRCQPILGHNTVFWYRQTMMQGLELLAYFRNRAPLDDSGMPKDRFSAEMPDATLATLKIQPSEPRDSAVYFCASITDLNTEAFFGQGTRLTVV.

This clonotype was observed at least ten times. V is TRBV12-3 or TRBV12-4 and J is TRBJ1-2; 7 nucleotides match TRBD1. V shed 5 bases, J shed 10 bases, and the junction held 7 bases outside the gene matches. The CDR3 spans 12 residues. CDR3 nucleotide sequence: TGTGCCAGCAGTCTAACAGGGGAGGACTACACCTTC. Its protein is CASSLTGEDYTF.

The chain employs TRBV6-6 and TRBJ1-1; a weak D match, TRBD1 (5 bases). CDR1 is MNHNY and CDR2 is SVGAGI in the germline V gene (reference sequence). This CDR3 is 13 amino acids long. V was pared by 5 bases and J by 7 bases, with 14 bases between. DNA of the CDR3: TGTGCCAGCAGTATACCAGGGTCGGGTGAAGCTTTCTTT. It encodes CASSIPGSGEAFF.

This clonotype was counted between two and nine times. J is TRBJ2-5 and V is TRBV29-1; possible D gene TRBD1, 5 bases. V was pared by 4 bases and J by 1 base, with 10 bases between. The CDR3 is 13 residues long. From germline, CDR1 is SQVTM and CDR2 ANQGSEA. CDR3 bases: TGCAGCGTTGCAGGGTTCCGCCAAGAGACCCAGTACTTC. It specifies CSVAGFRQETQYF.

This clonotype was counted a few times. It may be a read error: a sequence one base away is much more abundant. CDR3 residues: CGVEDMGSRDTEAFF. CDR3 nucleotides: TGCGGCGTTGAAGATATGGGCAGCAGGGACACTGAAGCTTTCTTT. V and J are TRBV29-1 and TRBJ1-1; TRBD1 is a possible D gene (5 bases). This CDR3 has 15 residues. The germline gives CDR1 SQVTM, CDR2 ANQGSEA.

This clonotype was detected many times. The chain combines TRBV7-9 with TRBJ2-7; 10 bases fit TRBD1. CDR3 length: 16 amino acids. Germline V CDR1 and CDR2: SEHNR, FQNEAQ (reference sequence). Trimming cost V 0 bases and J 4 bases; bases outside gene matches: 6. CDR3 in amino acids: CASSLAIGDRGYEQYF. CDR3 coding DNA: TGTGCCAGCAGCTTAGCGATCGGGGACAGGGGTTACGAGCAGTACTTC.

This clonotype was seen ten or more times. The V gene is TRBV29-1, the J gene TRBJ2-3, with TRBD1 matching over 8 bases. CDR1 is SQVTM and CDR2 is ANQGSEA in the germline V gene. The CDR3 loop spans 14 amino acids. The CDR3 region is CSAVKDRVPDTQYF. Here the CDR3 DNA reads TGCAGTGCAGTTAAGGACAGGGTGCCAGATACGCAGTATTTT.

The chain couples TRBV27 to TRBJ1-4; the D gene is possibly TRBD1 (5 bases). The CDR3 covers 15 residues. Germline-derived CDR1 and CDR2 are MNHEY and SMNVEV (reference sequence). Deletions cut 6 bases from V and 1 base from J, with 12 bases between. In DNA, the CDR3 is TGTGCCAGCAGCCACGCAGGGAGAACTAATGAAAAACTGTTTTTT. Amino acids: CASSHAGRTNEKLFF. The full variable domain, completed using reference TRBV27 and TRBJ1-4, is EAQVTQNPRYLITVTGKKLTVTCSQNMNHEYMSWYRQDPGLGLRQIYYSMNVEVTDKGDVPEGYKVSRKEKRNFPLILESPSPNQTSLYFCASSHAGRTNEKLFFGSGTQLSVL.

The chain has TRBV2 and TRBJ1-5, with 8 bases identical to TRBD1. V lost 3 bases, J lost 5 bases, and 3 bases stayed unmatched. The CDR3 length is 14 residues. Germline CDR1 is SNHLY and CDR2 is FYNNEI. CDR3 loop: CASSDRGLHQPQHF. DNA for the CDR3: TGTGCCAGCAGTGACAGGGGGCTACATCAGCCCCAGCATTTT. Looking up the rest from reference TRBV2 and TRBJ1-5 gives the full variable domain: EPEVTQTPSHQVTQMGQEVILRCVPISNHLYFYWYRQILGQKVEFLVSFYNNEISEKSEIFDDQFSVERPDGSNFTLKIRSTKLEDSAMYFCASSDRGLHQPQHFGDGTRLSIL.

The chain joins TRBV27 to TRBJ2-1; D may be TRBD2 (5 bases). This CDR3 spans 15 amino acids. V was clipped by 2 bases and J by 7 bases, with 15 bases between them. The V gene's germline CDR1 is MNHEY and CDR2 SMNVEV (reference sequence). The CDR3 spells CASSLVGRPGNEQFF. The DNA of the CDR3 is TGTGCCAGCAGTTTAGTGGGCAGACCGGGGAATGAGCAGTTCTTC.

This clonotype turned up a few times. The CDR3 spells CASSLLRDRDSEAFF. The CDR3 DNA reads TGCGCCAGCAGCTTGCTGAGGGACAGGGACAGTGAAGCTTTCTTT. This sequence joins TRBV5-1 and TRBJ1-1, with 9 bases aligning to TRBD1. The CDR3 covers 15 residues. The V and J ends lost 1 base and 7 bases, in that order; junction bases with no gene match: 8. Germline CDR1 is SGHRS and CDR2 is YFSETQ.

This clonotype was seen only a few times. This chain links TRBV24-1 with TRBJ2-1; TRBD1 aligns across 8 bases. The DNA end is more similar to TRBJ2-7, so the J call may be wrong. Germline assignment: CDR1 KGHDR and CDR2 SFDVKD. This CDR3 is built from 17 residues. CDR3 bases: TGTGCCACCAGTGACCCTAACCCCGGGACAGGCTACAATGAGCAGTACTTC. It specifies CATSDPNPGTGYNEQYF.

With regard to this clonotype: Its ends do not fully match the called genes, so a read error is possible. The chain carries TRBV12-3 or TRBV12-4 and TRBJ2-1; possible D gene TRBD1, 6 bases. CDR3 size: 18 residues. The CDR3 sequence: CASSGTASGANPYNERFF. The CDR3 DNA is TGTGCCAGCAGTGGCACCGCCTCAGGGGCGAACCCGTACAATGAGCGGTTCTTC.

This chain joins TRBV27 and TRBJ2-7, with D unresolved. CDR3 size: 12 residues. CDR1 is MNHEY and CDR2 is SMNVEV in the germline V gene (reference sequence). The V end was cut by 6 bases, the J end by 3 bases, with 9 bases between. The CDR3, as DNA: TGTGCCAGCAGGCAAACAATCTACGAGCAGTACTTC. It yields the protein CASRQTIYEQYF.

The chain couples TRBV12-1 to TRBJ2-7; the D call in the table, TRBD2, was not verified against the DNA. TRBV12-1 is designated a pseudogene. The CDR3 is made up of 15 amino acids. This CDR3 reads CASSAGLAPAYEQYF. CDR3 coding DNA: TGTGCCAGCAGCGCGGGACTAGCACCTGCCTACGAGCAGTACTTC.

This clonotype came up a few times. This chain joins TRBV29-1 and TRBJ2-1; TRBD2 agrees at 7 bases. CDR3 length: 13 residues. With 8 bases clipped from V and 5 bases from J, the junction kept 9 bases outside the gene matches. In germline, CDR1 is SQVTM, CDR2 ANQGSEA. The CDR3 reads CSTQAGVNNEQFF. In DNA form, the CDR3 reads TGCAGCACCCAGGCGGGGGTCAACAATGAGCAGTTCTTC.

Turning to this clonotype: The junction shows a germline mismatch at one end, possibly a read error. The V gene is TRBV6-2 or TRBV6-3, the J gene TRBJ1-5; D may be TRBD1 (5 bases). The CDR3 totals 15 residues. Germline V gene sequence: CDR1 MNHEY, CDR2 SVGEGT. CDR3 region: CASSYSGASSQPQHF. The CDR3 DNA reads TGTGCCAGCAGTTACTCAGGGGCTAGCAGTCAGCCCCAGCATTTT.

This clonotype showed up just once. CDR3 nucleotide sequence: TGCAGTGCTAGGGCGACAGGGACCTTGAACACTGAAGCTTTCTTT. Translation gives CSARATGTLNTEAFF. The genes are TRBV20-1 and TRBJ1-1, with TRBD1 matching 7 bases. The V segment lost 3 bases and the J segment 0 bases; nucleotides outside the gene matches: 7. The CDR3 runs 15 residues. Germline-derived CDR1 and CDR2 are DFQATT and SNEGSKA (reference sequence).

V usage is TRBV20-1 and J usage is TRBJ2-7, with a possible D match to TRBD2 (6 bases). There are 14 residues in the CDR3. The V gene lost 3 bases and the J gene lost 3 bases, with 15 bases spanning the gap. Germline values: CDR1 DFQATT, CDR2 SNEGSKA (reference sequence). CDR3 residues: CSASGVAVNYEQYF. CDR3 sequence (DNA): TGCAGTGCTAGCGGTGTAGCGGTGAACTACGAGCAGTACTTC.